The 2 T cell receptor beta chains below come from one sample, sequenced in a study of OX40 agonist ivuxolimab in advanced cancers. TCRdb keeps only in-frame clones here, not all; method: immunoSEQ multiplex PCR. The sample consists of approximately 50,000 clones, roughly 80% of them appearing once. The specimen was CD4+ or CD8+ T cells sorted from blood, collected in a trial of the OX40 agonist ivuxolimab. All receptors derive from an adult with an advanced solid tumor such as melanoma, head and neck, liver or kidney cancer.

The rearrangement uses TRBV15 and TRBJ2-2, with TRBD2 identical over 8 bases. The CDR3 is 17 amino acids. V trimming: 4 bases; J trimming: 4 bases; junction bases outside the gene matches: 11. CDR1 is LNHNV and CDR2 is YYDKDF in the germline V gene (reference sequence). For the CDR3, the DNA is TGTGCCACCAGCACCCCCCCGGGGGGGCTATCCACCGGGGAGCTGTTTTTT. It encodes CATSTPPGGLSTGELFF.

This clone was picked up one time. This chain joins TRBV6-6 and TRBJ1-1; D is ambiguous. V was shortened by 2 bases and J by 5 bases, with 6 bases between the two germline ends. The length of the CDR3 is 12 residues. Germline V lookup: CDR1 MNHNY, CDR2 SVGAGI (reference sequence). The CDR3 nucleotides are TGTGCCAGCAGTTACCACAGTACTGAAGCTTTCTTT. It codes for CASSYHSTEAFF.